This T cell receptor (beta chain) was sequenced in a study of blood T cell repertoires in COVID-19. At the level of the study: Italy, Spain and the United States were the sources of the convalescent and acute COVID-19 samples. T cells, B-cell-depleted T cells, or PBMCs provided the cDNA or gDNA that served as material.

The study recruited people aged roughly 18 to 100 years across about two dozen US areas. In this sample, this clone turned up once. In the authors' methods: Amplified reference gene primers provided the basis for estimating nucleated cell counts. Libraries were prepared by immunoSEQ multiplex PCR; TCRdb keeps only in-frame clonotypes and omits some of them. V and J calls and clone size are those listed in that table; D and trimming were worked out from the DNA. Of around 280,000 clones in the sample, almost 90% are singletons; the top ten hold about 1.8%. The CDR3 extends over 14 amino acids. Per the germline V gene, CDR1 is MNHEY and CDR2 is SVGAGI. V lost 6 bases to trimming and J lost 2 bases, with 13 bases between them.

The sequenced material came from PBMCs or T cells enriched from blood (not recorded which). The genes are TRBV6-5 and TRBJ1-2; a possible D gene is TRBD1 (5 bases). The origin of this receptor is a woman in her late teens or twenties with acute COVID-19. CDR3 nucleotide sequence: TGTGCCAGCAGGGCGGTGGGACTGAACTATGGCTACACCTTC. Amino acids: CASRAVGLNYGYTF.